The rows below give T cell receptor beta chains drawn from one sample of a study of T cell responses to AZD1222 COVID-19 vaccine. Assay used: immunoSEQ multiplex PCR; TCRdb lists only in-frame clones, some missing. This sample has fewer than 110,000 clones, with 86% found just once. Sample: peripheral blood, taken on day 0 of AZD1222 vaccination. The receptors were gathered from an adult in good health. Each CDR3 is given with its conserved first and last residue. Fields, in order: V gene, D gene, J gene, clone size, CDR3 length, CDR3 protein, CDR3 DNA. The D gene is left open where the match is weak. Rows may omit the clone size; those that give it use once, few, many or a size class.

>TRBV2|.|TRBJ2-7|few|16
CASSEAAGPLSYEQYF
TGTGCCAGCAGTGAAGCGGCAGGACCCCTCTCCTACGAGCAGTACTTC
>TRBV6-2/TRBV6-3|.|TRBJ2-7|once|15
CASSYQRASTYEQYF
TGTGCCAGCAGTTACCAGCGGGCGAGTACCTACGAGCAGTACTTC
>TRBV29-1|.|TRBJ1-1|.|12
CSVGMSLTEAFF
TGCAGCGTTGGTATGAGTCTCACTGAAGCTTTCTTT
>TRBV24-1|.|TRBJ1-5|once|14
CATGEAGLNQPQHF
TGTGCCACCGGCGAGGCAGGCTTAAATCAGCCCCAGCATTTT
>TRBV11-2|.|TRBJ1-1|.|13
CASSLEGGAEAFF
TGTGCCAGCAGCTTAGAGGGGGGCGCTGAAGCTTTCTTT
>TRBV27|TRBD2|TRBJ2-7|once|15
CASSRGTSGAYEQYF
TGTGCCAGCAGTCGAGGGACTAGCGGAGCTTACGAGCAGTACTTC
>TRBV5-1|TRBD1|TRBJ2-7|.|14
CASSLGQGAYEQYF
TGCGCCAGCAGCTTGGGACAGGGCGCCTACGAGCAGTACTTC
>TRBV7-2|TRBD1|TRBJ2-7|few|13
CASSDRPLDRAYF
TGTGCCAGCAGCGACCGCCCTTTGGACAGGGCTTACTTC
>TRBV7-2|.|TRBJ1-2|.|15
CASSPRTGWAYGYTF
TGTGCCAGCAGCCCCCGTACAGGGTGGGCCTATGGCTACACCTTC
>TRBV20-1|.|TRBJ1-5|.|14
CSASRGDSNQPQHF
TGCAGTGCTAGTCGGGGGGATAGCAATCAGCCCCAGCATTTT
>TRBV25-1|.|TRBJ2-2|.|15
CASSESTIVTGELFF
TGTGCCAGCAGTGAATCTACTATCGTCACCGGGGAGCTGTTTTTT
>TRBV27|TRBD1|TRBJ2-7|.|14
CASTPRDRVYEQYF
TGTGCCAGCACTCCCCGGGACAGGGTCTACGAGCAGTACTTC
>TRBV13|.|TRBJ2-1|.|16
CASSQDLGLTYNEQFF
TGTGCCAGCAGCCAAGATCTGGGGCTCACCTACAATGAGCAGTTCTTC
>TRBV19|TRBD1|TRBJ2-1|.|14
CATSGTGAYNEQFF
TGTGCCACCTCAGGGACAGGGGCCTACAATGAGCAGTTCTTC
>TRBV27|.|TRBJ1-2|.|15
CASSLTGGNGYGYTF
TGTGCCAGCAGCCTGACGGGGGGTAACGGCTATGGCTACACCTTC
>TRBV7-6|.|TRBJ1-6|.|16
CASSSQGQRVNSPLHF
TGTGCCAGCAGCTCCCAGGGGCAGAGGGTTAATTCACCCCTCCACTTT
>TRBV3-1/TRBV3-2|.|TRBJ2-7|.|13
CASSPLGGYEQYF
TGTGCCAGCAGCCCGTTGGGGGGCTACGAGCAGTACTTC
>TRBV24-1|TRBD2|TRBJ2-5|.|15
CATSHRLAGLETQYF
TGTGCCACCAGTCACCGACTAGCGGGTTTAGAGACCCAGTACTTC
>TRBV5-1|.|TRBJ1-1|.|15
CASSLMAGRGTEAFF
TGCGCCAGCAGCTTGATGGCCGGGCGCGGAACTGAAGCTTTCTTT
>TRBV19|TRBD2|TRBJ2-1|.|16
CASSGGLAGVVNEQFF
TGTGCCAGTAGTGGGGGACTAGCGGGAGTGGTCAATGAGCAGTTCTTC
>TRBV3-1/TRBV3-2|.|TRBJ1-2|.|14
CASSLPGEDYGYTF
TGTGCCAGCAGCTTACCAGGGGAAGACTATGGCTACACCTTC
>TRBV10-3|TRBD1|TRBJ1-5|once|13
CAISGQDKQPQHF
TGTGCCATCAGCGGACAGGATAAGCAGCCCCAGCATTTT
>TRBV5-1|.|TRBJ1-2|.|15
CASSLVAGDPDGYTF
TGCGCCAGCAGCTTGGTAGCCGGGGATCCCGATGGCTACACCTTC
>TRBV10-2|TRBD2|TRBJ2-7|.|14
CASRLAGQAYEQYF
TGCGCCAGCAGACTAGCGGGACAGGCCTACGAGCAGTACTTC
>TRBV7-9|.|TRBJ2-5|few|14
CASSLVVTGPTQYF
TGTGCCAGCAGCTTAGTGGTGACAGGACCGACCCAGTACTTC
>TRBV7-8|TRBD1|TRBJ1-1|.|17
CASSPTGGREVRTEAFF
TGTGCCAGCAGCCCCACAGGGGGCAGGGAGGTGAGAACTGAAGCTTTCTTT
>TRBV7-9|TRBD1|TRBJ1-4|once|16
CASSPVGAGGREKLFF
TGTGCCAGCAGCCCCGTTGGAGCAGGGGGCCGAGAAAAACTGTTTTTT
>TRBV11-2|TRBD1|TRBJ2-7|.|17
CASSSLRSLRGTHEQYF
TGTGCCAGCAGTTCTCTCAGGTCCCTCAGGGGGACCCACGAGCAGTACTTC
>TRBV7-9|.|TRBJ1-4|few|16
CASSLRVGEKGEKLFF
TGTGCCAGCAGCTTAAGGGTAGGGGAAAAGGGTGAAAAACTGTTTTTT
>TRBV6-1|.|TRBJ2-1|.|18
CASSDLYVGLLGNNEQFF
TGTGCCAGCAGTGACCTTTACGTAGGCCTACTCGGGAACAATGAGCAGTTCTTC
>TRBV28|.|TRBJ1-2|few|11
CASSFNYGYTF
TGTGCCAGCAGTTTTAACTATGGCTACACCTTC
>TRBV14|.|TRBJ1-1|.|18
CASSQSKLRTGRSTEAFF
TGTGCCAGCAGCCAATCCAAACTCCGGACGGGACGGAGCACTGAAGCTTTCTTT
>TRBV18|TRBD1|TRBJ1-1|.|16
CASSPRSTGLNTEAFF
TGTGCCAGCTCACCACGGTCGACAGGGTTGAACACTGAAGCTTTCTTT